Detailed here is one T cell receptor (beta chain). What it binds is unknown. These data belong to a study of T cell clones after liver transplantation. Overall study context: Graft-donor-reactive sequences were compared with third-party-reactive TCRbeta sequences from pre-transplant mixed lymphocyte reactions. Apart from three HCV-positive recipients, transplants were for non-autoimmune, non-viral reasons. Subjects received no induction therapy and standard immunosuppression until randomization at 12-24 months post-transplant.

Notes on the study in general: In 5 of 8 subjects, circulating graft-donor-reactive CD4 TCRbeta sequences fell significantly after transplant.

V trimming: 0 bases; J trimming: 5 bases; junction bases outside the gene matches: 5. Germline V CDR1 and CDR2: ENHRY, SYGVKD. This CDR3 region has 16 residues. Some clones are missing from TCRdb's copy, which holds only in-frame ones; the method was immunoSEQ multiplex PCR. The table shows fewer than 110,000 clones, with around 84% occurring only once. The V and J genes are TRBV10-3 and TRBJ2-2; 8 nucleotides line up with TRBD2. The TCR was taken from a human patient who received a liver transplant. Some T cells may be the graft donor's. The material sequenced was CD4+ T cells from blood, taken approximately 43 months after liver transplant. CDR3 DNA: TGTGCCATCAGTGAGTCTGAGCGGGGGTGGACCGGGGAGCTGTTTTTT. Protein product: CAISESERGWTGELFF.